This is a list of T cell receptor beta chains from one sample in a study of T-cell reconstitution after alpha-beta-depleted transplantation in children. A single record per CDR3 protein comes from TCRdb applying MiXCR to the PCR reads. The sample carries 98,000 or so distinct CDR3 sequences, 20% to 30% recorded once. The sample was PBMCs, taken before TCRalphabeta/CD19-depleted stem cell transplant. Receptors originate from a boy younger than 10 with acute lymphoblastic leukemia, due to receive a stem cell transplant. CDR3s include the opening cysteine and the closing phenylalanine or tryptophan. The D gene is left open where the match is weak. Some rows have no size entry. The others give once, few or many, or a class for an expanded clone.

v_call: TRBV5-1; j_call: TRBJ2-2; clone_size: few; d_call: NA; cdr3_nt: TGCGCCAGCAGCCTCCAACAGGTGAACACCGGGGAGCTGTTTTTT; cdr3_aa: CASSLQQVNTGELFF
v_call: TRBV5-1; j_call: TRBJ2-3; clone_size: NA; d_call: NA; cdr3_nt: TGCGCCAGCAGCTCTAAAACAGGGTTCGGCACAGATACGCAGTATTTT; cdr3_aa: CASSSKTGFGTDTQYF
v_call: TRBV7-9; j_call: TRBJ2-1; clone_size: NA; d_call: NA; cdr3_nt: TGTGCCAGCAGCCCGCCCGGGAGCGGAGGGCAGTTCTTC; cdr3_aa: CASSPPGSGGQFF
v_call: TRBV7-2; j_call: TRBJ1-3; clone_size: many; d_call: NA; cdr3_nt: TGTGCCAGCAGCTTAGATAGACCCCACTCTGGAAACACCATATATTTT; cdr3_aa: CASSLDRPHSGNTIYF
v_call: TRBV12-3/TRBV12-4; j_call: TRBJ2-7; clone_size: NA; d_call: NA; cdr3_nt: TGTGCCAGCAGTGTAATTGGGGGCGAGCAGTACTTC; cdr3_aa: CASSVIGGEQYF
v_call: TRBV29-1; j_call: TRBJ1-1; clone_size: few; d_call: TRBD1; cdr3_nt: TGCAGCGTTGGGGTGGACAGGGGGGCTTTCTTT; cdr3_aa: CSVGVDRGAFF
v_call: TRBV5-1; j_call: TRBJ1-3; clone_size: NA; d_call: NA; cdr3_nt: TGCGCCAGCAGCTTGGATGAGTCTGGAAACACCATATATTTT; cdr3_aa: CASSLDESGNTIYF
v_call: TRBV4-3; j_call: TRBJ2-2; clone_size: NA; d_call: TRBD2; cdr3_nt: TGCGCCAGCAGCCAAGCGGGAGGCGGGGAGCTGTTTTTT; cdr3_aa: CASSQAGGGELFF
v_call: TRBV11-2; j_call: TRBJ2-1; clone_size: NA; d_call: TRBD2; cdr3_nt: TGTGCCAGCAGCTTAGATTGGAGGGCTAGCGGAGTATATTCCGATGAGCAGTTCTTC; cdr3_aa: CASSLDWRASGVYSDEQFF
v_call: TRBV28; j_call: TRBJ2-4; clone_size: NA; d_call: TRBD2; cdr3_nt: TGTGCCAGCAGTTTCGCAGCGGGGAATACCAAAAACATTCAGTACTTC; cdr3_aa: CASSFAAGNTKNIQYF
v_call: TRBV11-2; j_call: TRBJ2-6; clone_size: few; d_call: TRBD1; cdr3_nt: TGTGCCAGCAGCGAAAGACAGGGGATAGCAACTGGGGCCAACGTCCTGACTTTC; cdr3_aa: CASSERQGIATGANVLTF
v_call: TRBV7-9; j_call: TRBJ2-1; clone_size: few; d_call: NA; cdr3_nt: TGTGCCAGCAGCTTAGAGGGGGAGACCTACAATGAGCAGTTCTTC; cdr3_aa: CASSLEGETYNEQFF